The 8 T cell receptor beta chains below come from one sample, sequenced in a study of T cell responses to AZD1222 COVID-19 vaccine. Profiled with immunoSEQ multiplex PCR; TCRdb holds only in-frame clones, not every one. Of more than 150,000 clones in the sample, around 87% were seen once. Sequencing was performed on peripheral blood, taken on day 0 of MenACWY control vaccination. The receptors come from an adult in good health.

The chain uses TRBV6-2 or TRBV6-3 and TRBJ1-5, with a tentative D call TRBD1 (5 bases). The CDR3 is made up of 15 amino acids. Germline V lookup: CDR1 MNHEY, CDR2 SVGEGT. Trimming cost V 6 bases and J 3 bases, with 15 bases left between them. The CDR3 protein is CASSTWDADNQPQHF. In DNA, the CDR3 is TGTGCCAGCAGCACCTGGGACGCCGACAATCAGCCCCAGCATTTT.

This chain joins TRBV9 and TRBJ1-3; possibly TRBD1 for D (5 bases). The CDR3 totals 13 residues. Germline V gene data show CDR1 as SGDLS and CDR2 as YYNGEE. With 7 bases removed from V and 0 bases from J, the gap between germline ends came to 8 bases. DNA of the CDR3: TGTGCCAGCGGGGGATCCTCTGGAAACACCATATATTTT. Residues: CASGGSSGNTIYF.

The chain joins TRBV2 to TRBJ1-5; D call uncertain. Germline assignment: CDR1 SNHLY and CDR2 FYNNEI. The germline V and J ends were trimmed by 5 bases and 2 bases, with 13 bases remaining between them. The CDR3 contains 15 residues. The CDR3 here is CASSPGSSGNQPQHF. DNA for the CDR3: TGTGCCAGCAGTCCGGGTTCCAGTGGCAATCAGCCCCAGCATTTT.

The CDR3 is CASSSAPGTTDGGYTF. CDR3 sequence (DNA): TGTGCCAGCAGCTCAGCACCCGGGACGACGGACGGCGGCTACACCTTC. The chain couples TRBV7-2 to TRBJ1-2; TRBD1 might be the D (5 bases). V was clipped by 4 bases and J by 8 bases, with 23 bases between them. The germline V gene has CDR1 SGHTA and CDR2 FQGNSA. The CDR3 runs 16 residues.

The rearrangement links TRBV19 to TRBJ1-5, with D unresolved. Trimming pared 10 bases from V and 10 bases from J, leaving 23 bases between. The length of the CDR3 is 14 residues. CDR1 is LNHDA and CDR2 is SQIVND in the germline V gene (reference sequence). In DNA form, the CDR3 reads TGTGCCATAGAGGGAGATTTCCCCGGTCATCCCCAGCATTTT. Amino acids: CAIEGDFPGHPQHF.

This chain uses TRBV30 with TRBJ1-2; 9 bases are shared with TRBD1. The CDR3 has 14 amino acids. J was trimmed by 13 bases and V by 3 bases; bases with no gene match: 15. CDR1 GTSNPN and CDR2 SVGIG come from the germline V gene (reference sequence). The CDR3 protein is CAWSDSGTGKRGTF. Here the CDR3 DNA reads TGTGCCTGGAGCGACTCCGGGACAGGGAAAAGGGGCACCTTC.

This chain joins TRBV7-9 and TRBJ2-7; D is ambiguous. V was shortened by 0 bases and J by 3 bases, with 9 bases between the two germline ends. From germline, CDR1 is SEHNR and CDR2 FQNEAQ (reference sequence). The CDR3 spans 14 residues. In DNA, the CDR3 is TGTGCCAGCAGCTTAGCAGGATTGGGCTACGAGCAGTACTTC. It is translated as CASSLAGLGYEQYF.

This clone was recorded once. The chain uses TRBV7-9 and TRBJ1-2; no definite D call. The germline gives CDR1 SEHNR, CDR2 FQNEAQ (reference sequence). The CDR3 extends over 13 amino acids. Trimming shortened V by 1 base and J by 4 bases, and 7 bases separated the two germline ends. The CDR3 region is CASSLVAPYGYTF. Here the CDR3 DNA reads TGTGCCAGCAGCTTAGTGGCACCCTATGGCTACACCTTC.